This T cell receptor beta chain was captured in a study of T cell responses to AZD1222 COVID-19 vaccine. The data were produced by immunoSEQ multiplex PCR, yet TCRdb's version contains in-frame clones alone and is incomplete. The sample consists of roughly 120,000 clones, 91% of them appearing once. From germline, CDR1 is MNHEY and CDR2 SVGAGI. The CDR3 length is 15 residues. V lost 6 bases to trimming and J lost 4 bases, with 18 bases between them. General study results and limits: Only after the peak T cell response were repertoires sampled. Among the donors, most were white British and more were female, and clonal diversity was possibly underestimated. The study identified only five to seven AZD1222 recipients as seropositive at baseline.

On this clone: Its antigen remains unidentified.

Sequences were derived from peripheral blood, sampled on day 0 of AZD1222 vaccination. The TCR was taken from an adult in good health. The rearrangement links TRBV6-5 to TRBJ1-1; D is undetermined. The chain's CDR3 is CASRRSSGSGTEAFF. The DNA for the CDR3 is TGTGCCAGCAGACGCTCTTCCGGGTCGGGCACTGAAGCTTTCTTT.